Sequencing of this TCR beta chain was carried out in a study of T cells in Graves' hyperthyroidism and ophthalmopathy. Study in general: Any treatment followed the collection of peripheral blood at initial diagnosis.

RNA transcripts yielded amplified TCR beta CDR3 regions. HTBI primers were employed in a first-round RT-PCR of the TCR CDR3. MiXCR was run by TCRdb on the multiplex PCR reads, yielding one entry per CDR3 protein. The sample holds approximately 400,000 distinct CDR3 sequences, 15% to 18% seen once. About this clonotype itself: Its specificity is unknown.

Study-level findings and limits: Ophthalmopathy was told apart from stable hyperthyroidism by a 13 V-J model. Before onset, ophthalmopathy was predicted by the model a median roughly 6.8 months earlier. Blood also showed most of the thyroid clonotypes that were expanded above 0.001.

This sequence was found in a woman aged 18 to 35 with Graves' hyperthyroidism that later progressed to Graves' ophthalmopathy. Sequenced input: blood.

CDR3 loop: CSVAGQSTDTQYF. Written as DNA, the CDR3 is TGCAGCGTCGCTGGACAGAGCACAGATACGCAGTATTTT. The J gene is TRBJ2-3, the V gene TRBV29-1; TRBD1 might be the D (6 bases). V shed 6 bases and J shed 0 bases, with 10 bases lying between them. Germline V gives CDR1 SQVTM, CDR2 ANQGSEA. The CDR3 has 13 residues.